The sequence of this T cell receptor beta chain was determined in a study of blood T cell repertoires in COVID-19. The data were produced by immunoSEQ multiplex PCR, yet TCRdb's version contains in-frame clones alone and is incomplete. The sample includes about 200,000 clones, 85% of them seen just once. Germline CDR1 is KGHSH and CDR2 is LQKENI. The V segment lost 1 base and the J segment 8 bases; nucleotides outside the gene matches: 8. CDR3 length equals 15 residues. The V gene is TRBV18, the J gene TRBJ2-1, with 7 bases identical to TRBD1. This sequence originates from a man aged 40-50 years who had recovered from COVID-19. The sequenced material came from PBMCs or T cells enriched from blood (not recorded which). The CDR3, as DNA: TGTGCCAGCTCACCACAGAACAGGGGTTTCGATGAGCAGTTCTTC. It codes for CASSPQNRGFDEQFF. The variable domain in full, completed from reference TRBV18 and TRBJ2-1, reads NAGVMQNPRHLVRRRGQEARLRCSPMKGHSHVYWYRQLPEEGLKFMVYLQKENIIDESGMPKERFSAEFPKEGPSILRIQQVVRGDSAAYFCASSPQNRGFDEQFFGPGTRLTVL.